This T cell receptor (beta chain) was observed in a study of T cells in Graves' hyperthyroidism and ophthalmopathy (dated by TCRdb to between 2017 and 2020). About the full investigation: Peripheral blood was sampled at the time of initial diagnosis, prior to any treatment. Thyroid tissue and blood T-cell repertoires from about 6 Graves' hyperthyroidism patients were also compared in the study. The paper reports TCR Vbeta CDR3 sequencing of roughly 140 peripheral blood samples: 43 ophthalmopathy, fewer than 80 hyperthyroidism and approximately 17 progressor patients. Prospective prediction of ophthalmopathy was tested in an independent validation cohort of fewer than 20 hyperthyroidism patients and 15 to 17 patients who later progressed to ophthalmopathy. The 100 or so discovery patients were randomly divided into training and test sets at a 7:3 ratio. To identify TCR V-J signatures that set the groups apart, the researchers used a discovery cohort of about a hundred patients, made up of 43 with Graves' ophthalmopathy and some 56 with stable Graves' hyperthyroidism. After blood sampling, hyperthyroidism patients were treated with methimazole at a starting dose of 30 mg daily, and ophthalmopathy patients were treated with high-dose intravenous methylprednisolone.

This clonotype was seen more than once but under ten times. Its antigen is still unknown. It has no much larger one-base neighbor in the sample; base qualities were not kept. The TCR beta CDR3 regions were amplified from RNA transcripts. A first-round RT-PCR of the TCR CDR3 used the HTBI primer set with the Qiagen OneStep RT-PCR kit. Libraries were constructed in a second round of multiplex PCR, after which size selection and purification were carried out. Libraries were sequenced paired-end with 100 bp reads on an Illumina HiSeq2000. As for the original processing: Raw data were processed with SOAPnuke, discarding reads with adapters, uncalled bases, mean Phred below 15, or no exact constant-primer or identifier match. High-quality paired reads were merged with COPE v1.2.5, and unique nucleotide sequences were defined as clonotypes. Clonotypes were aligned to IMGT TRBV, TRBD and TRBJ reference segments using MiTCR v1.1. The analysis included only V-J combinations with a frequency above 0.0001, which together covered 99% to 99.2% of the repertoires. A TCS score was defined as the ratio of F50 (clonal expansion) to E x V (chaos), with BLOSUM62-based TCRdist applied between CDR3 peptides within each V-J. Welch's t-statistics and random forest reduced 450 to 600 V-J features to 13, which were used in a naive Bayes classifier (R e1071). In TCRdb, the public reads were trimmed at Q25 with fastp and aligned with MiXCR, with productive beta chains retained. Identical CDR3 proteins give one entry, which carries the most common genes and DNA. The V and J calls follow TCRdb's processing rather than the paper's. In all, the sample holds almost 600,000 distinct CDR3 sequences, and roughly 13% of those were seen once. The ten largest clones take up roughly 6.2% of the sample.

Including the terminal cysteine and phenylalanine, the CDR3 comprises 15 residues. Only the CDR3 DNA stays, 45 bases, in frame from base 1. CDR1 SGHRS and CDR2 YFSETQ are derived from the germline V gene. Trimming at the junction amounts to 4 bases on V and 3 bases on J, and the germline ends lie 14 bases apart. The hyperthyroidism patients were between 18 and 65 years old and newly diagnosed, with a disease duration of less than 2 months. Patients with uncontrolled infections, other autoimmune diseases, pregnancy or lactation were excluded. Diagnoses relied on clinical symptoms, serum thyroxine and TRAb, thyroid ultrasound and orbital computed tomography. Blood from progressor patients was collected at the time of first diagnosis with hyperthyroidism, before any ophthalmopathy symptoms had appeared. PBMCs were isolated from 8 to 10 ml of fresh peripheral blood by Ficoll-Paque density gradient centrifugation. Patients classed as progressors first received a Graves' hyperthyroidism diagnosis and then went on to develop ophthalmopathy during follow-up. Total RNA was extracted with Trizol reagent, and quality was checked on an Agilent 2100 Bioanalyzer.

Study-level results and caveats: A model built on a 13 V-J signature distinguished ophthalmopathy from stable hyperthyroidism, reaching around 88% sensitivity and about 81% specificity in cross-validation and 80%/75% in testing. In validation, progression to ophthalmopathy was predicted by the model with almost 71% sensitivity and 72% to 85% specificity, a median of around 5.9 months before onset. Sample size was not statistically predetermined, and investigators were not blinded to group allocation. Most expanded thyroid clonotypes (frequency above 0.001) were also found in blood, which suggests that blood repertoires may mirror thyroid immune responses.

Sequencing input: blood. The sequence is built from TRBV5-1 and TRBJ2-1; the D gene is perhaps TRBD2, on 5 matching bases. The receptor was derived from a woman younger than 45 with Graves' hyperthyroidism that later progressed to Graves' ophthalmopathy. The CDR3 loop reads CASSQTNGNYNEQFF. The nucleotide sequence is TGCGCCAGCAGCCAAACTAACGGGAACTACAATGAGCAGTTCTTC.